Listed below are T cell receptor beta chains from one sample, sequenced in a study of a mutant IDH1 vaccine in newly diagnosed glioma. TCRdb's table, derived via immunoSEQ multiplex PCR, lists solely in-frame clones and lacks some. The sample includes around 94,000 clones, roughly nine tenths of them seen just once. Antigen specificity for these receptors is unknown. This specimen consisted of PBMCs, obtained from a glioma patient whose treatment included an IDH1 peptide vaccine. These receptors originate from a woman in her fifties or sixties with glioma. Both conserved end residues are trimmed from each CDR3.

CDR3: ASSLTSGVSTDTQY; V: TRBV5-1; J: TRBJ2-3
CDR3: ASSLGISFTEAF; V: TRBV7-9; J: TRBJ1-1
CDR3: ASSLEAGSYNEQF; V: TRBV5-1; J: TRBJ2-1
CDR3: AWGRGYEQY; V: TRBV30; J: TRBJ2-7
CDR3: AGSRGTAYGYT; V: TRBV4-1; J: TRBJ1-2
CDR3: ASSQARAETQY; V: TRBV4-1; J: TRBJ2-5
CDR3: ASSNPLEGWDGGDTQY; V: TRBV5-6; J: TRBJ2-3
CDR3: ASSVGGTTGELF; V: TRBV9; J: TRBJ2-2
CDR3: ASKGGGEKLF; V: TRBV28; J: TRBJ1-4
CDR3: ASSTLGSGIYEQY; V: TRBV5-6; J: TRBJ2-7
CDR3: ASSQYLPGGTDTQY; V: TRBV7-9; J: TRBJ2-3
CDR3: ASSGTEDSPLH; V: TRBV19; J: TRBJ1-6
CDR3: ASRQGAGEQF; V: TRBV5-1; J: TRBJ2-1
CDR3: ASSPWEVPAGEQY; V: TRBV2; J: TRBJ2-7
CDR3: ASSFSYEQY; V: TRBV28; J: TRBJ2-7
CDR3: ASSRTSSTDTQY; V: TRBV7-8; J: TRBJ2-3
CDR3: ASSLATGGHFEQY; V: TRBV5-4; J: TRBJ2-7
CDR3: ASSSPVDTQY; V: TRBV28; J: TRBJ2-3
CDR3: ASSLDARDNEQF; V: TRBV11-3; J: TRBJ2-1
CDR3: ASSLSGPGELF; V: TRBV27; J: TRBJ2-2
CDR3: ASSFHGSDEQY; V: TRBV9; J: TRBJ2-7
CDR3: ASSPGQGDSPLH; V: TRBV5-1; J: TRBJ1-6
CDR3: ASSPGGGRLNQPQH; V: TRBV5-1; J: TRBJ1-5
CDR3: ASSLGGLAGLQETQY; V: TRBV7-9; J: TRBJ2-5
CDR3: ASSISGQGRLPRPDIQY; V: TRBV18; J: TRBJ2-4
CDR3: ASSYVTGGLGTEAF; V: TRBV5-1; J: TRBJ1-1
CDR3: ASSLTVPYEQY; V: TRBV28; J: TRBJ2-7
CDR3: ASSQVASGSYNEQF; V: TRBV4-1; J: TRBJ2-1
CDR3: ASRRTNQDNEQF; V: TRBV4-1; J: TRBJ2-1
CDR3: ASSSGSILRGYEQY; V: TRBV7-2; J: TRBJ2-7
CDR3: ASTLRGVSYGYT; V: TRBV2; J: TRBJ1-2
CDR3: ASSRQGSNEKLF; V: TRBV18; J: TRBJ1-4
CDR3: ASSVARRTEAF; V: TRBV6-1; J: TRBJ1-1
CDR3: ASSFPGTVNNEQF; V: TRBV7-9; J: TRBJ2-1
CDR3: ASSSRPFPYNEQF; V: TRBV11-2; J: TRBJ2-1
CDR3: ASSEALIGDTQY; V: TRBV2; J: TRBJ2-3
CDR3: ASRSAGTGGNSKQF; V: TRBV6-6; J: TRBJ2-1
CDR3: ASSEEGASNEKLF; V: TRBV25-1; J: TRBJ1-4
CDR3: ASSDRGGNIQY; V: TRBV6-1; J: TRBJ2-4
CDR3: ASSFGQGASYNEQF; V: TRBV28; J: TRBJ2-1
CDR3: ASSLGGGTPYEQY; V: TRBV6-6; J: TRBJ2-7
CDR3: ASSHPPRAENGYT; V: TRBV4-1; J: TRBJ1-2
CDR3: ATSPSGGLAGEKNTGELF; V: TRBV15; J: TRBJ2-2
CDR3: ASKGTAGTGELF; V: TRBV19; J: TRBJ2-2
CDR3: ASSLEGSGYGYT; V: TRBV5-1; J: TRBJ1-2
CDR3: ASSQDLRLAGEETQY; V: TRBV4-2; J: TRBJ2-5
CDR3: SSLEGTGTYNEQF; V: TRBV29-1; J: TRBJ2-1
CDR3: ASSQEPGLPQH; V: TRBV4-2; J: TRBJ1-5
CDR3: ASKLSPLGDTQY; V: TRBV5-1; J: TRBJ2-3
CDR3: ASSPDRAQGYGYT; V: TRBV7-8; J: TRBJ1-2